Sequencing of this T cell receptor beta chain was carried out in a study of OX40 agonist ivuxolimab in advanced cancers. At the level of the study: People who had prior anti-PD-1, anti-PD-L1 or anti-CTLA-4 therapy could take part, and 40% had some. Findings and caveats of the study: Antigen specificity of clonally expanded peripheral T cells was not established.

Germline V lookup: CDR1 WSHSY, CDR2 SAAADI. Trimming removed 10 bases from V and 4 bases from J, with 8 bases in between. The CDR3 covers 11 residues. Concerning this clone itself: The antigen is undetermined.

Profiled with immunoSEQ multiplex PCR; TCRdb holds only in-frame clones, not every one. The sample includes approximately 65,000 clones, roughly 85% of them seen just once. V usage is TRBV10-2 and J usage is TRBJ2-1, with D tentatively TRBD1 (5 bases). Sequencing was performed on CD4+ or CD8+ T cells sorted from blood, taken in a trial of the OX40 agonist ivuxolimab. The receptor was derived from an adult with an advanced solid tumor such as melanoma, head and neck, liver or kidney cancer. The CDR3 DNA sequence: TGCGCCACTAGACAGTACAATGAGCAGTTCTTC. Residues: CATRQYNEQFF.